Below are 31 T cell receptor beta chains sequenced from a single sample in a study of shared clonotypes between healthy human individuals. The protocol was immunoSEQ multiplex PCR, while the TCRdb copy is restricted to in-frame clones and leaves out a portion. This repertoire shows under 1,900,000 clones, around 98.5% found once; its top ten account for 0.3% to 0.45%. What was sequenced was naive CD4+ T cells sorted from blood. Subset noted: CD45RA+ positively selected. Receptor source: a man under 40 in good health.

V gene TRBV13 combines with J gene TRBJ2-7, with D possibly matching TRBD1 (6 bases). V lost 4 bases to trimming and J lost 4 bases, with 20 bases between them. The CDR3 totals 16 residues. CDR1 is PRHDT and CDR2 is FYEKMQ in the germline V gene (reference sequence). CDR3 coding DNA: TGTGCCAGCAGCTACATCCCCGGCAGGGACAAATACGAGCAGTACTTC. It is translated as CASSYIPGRDKYEQYF.

The genes are TRBV5-8 and TRBJ1-1; D is ambiguous. Trimming left V 4 bases short and J 1 base short, with 8 bases between. The CDR3 length is 13 residues. In germline, CDR1 is SGHTS, CDR2 YDEGEE. CDR3 sequence (DNA): TGTGCCAGCAGCCGGTTGGCGAACACTGAAGCTTTCTTT. This translates into CASSRLANTEAFF.

On this clone: Other DNA sequences within the sample encode an identical CDR3. V usage is TRBV14 and J usage is TRBJ2-7; D gene uncertain. The CDR3 loop spans 11 amino acids. Germline V CDR1 and CDR2: SGHDN, FVKESK. V was clipped by 2 bases and J by 1 base, with 0 bases between them. The CDR3 sequence: CASSQSYEQYF. DNA for the CDR3: TGTGCCAGCAGCCAATCCTACGAGCAGTACTTC.

The V and J genes are TRBV4-2 and TRBJ2-7; D gene uncertain. This CDR3 region has 15 residues. Germline V gene sequence: CDR1 LGHNA, CDR2 YNFKEQ. V was shortened by 1 base and J by 0 bases, with 10 bases between the two germline ends. The CDR3 loop reads CASSQVVDSSYEQYF. The CDR3 DNA follows: TGTGCCAGCAGCCAAGTTGTCGACTCCTCCTACGAGCAGTACTTC.

This chain uses TRBV5-6 with TRBJ2-3; 9 nucleotides line up with TRBD2. V shed 0 bases and J 0 bases; nucleotides not matched to a gene: 5. Germline CDR1 is SGHDT and CDR2 is YYEEEE. This CDR3 contains 17 residues. The CDR3 loop reads CASSLGLAGISTDTQYF. CDR3 coding DNA: TGTGCCAGCAGCTTGGGCCTAGCGGGGATTAGCACAGATACGCAGTATTTT.

This chain joins TRBV2 and TRBJ2-3; D is uncertain. Deletions cut 4 bases from V and 2 bases from J, with 13 bases between. CDR3 length: 15 residues. Germline lookup yields CDR1 SNHLY and CDR2 FYNNEI. CDR3 DNA: TGTGCCAGCAGTGTACGGCAGAAAGACACAGATACGCAGTATTTT. It is translated as CASSVRQKDTDTQYF. Variable domain in full (rest from reference TRBV2 and TRBJ2-3): EPEVTQTPSHQVTQMGQEVILRCVPISNHLYFYWYRQILGQKVEFLVSFYNNEISEKSEIFDDQFSVERPDGSNFTLKIRSTKLEDSAMYFCASSVRQKDTDTQYFGPGTRLTVL.

The CDR3 region is CASSFGEGKNIQYF. For the CDR3, the DNA is TGTGCCAGCAGCTTTGGGGAGGGCAAAAACATTCAGTACTTC. The J gene is TRBJ2-4, the V gene TRBV7-9, with 7 bases fitting TRBD2. Germline V gene data show CDR1 as SEHNR and CDR2 as FQNEAQ (reference sequence). This CDR3 region has 14 residues. The V and J ends lost 3 bases and 3 bases, in that order; junction bases with no gene match: 2.

The chain couples TRBV29-1 to TRBJ2-1; 7 bases align to TRBD2. The length of the CDR3 is 18 residues. Germline V gives CDR1 SQVTM, CDR2 ANQGSEA. The V segment lost 0 bases and the J segment 8 bases; nucleotides outside the gene matches: 19. CDR3 loop: CSVEDRIPFAGDVYEQFF. The CDR3 nucleotides read TGCAGCGTTGAAGATCGTATCCCCTTTGCGGGAGATGTCTATGAGCAGTTCTTC.

The genes are TRBV29-1 and TRBJ2-7; 11 bases are shared with TRBD2. CDR1 SQVTM and CDR2 ANQGSEA come from the germline V gene. J lost 2 bases, V lost 1 base, and 7 bases had no gene match. The CDR3 is 16 amino acids. The CDR3 bases are TGCAGCGTTGAAGCTACTAGCGGGAGCGTCCCCTACGAGCAGTACTTC. It specifies CSVEATSGSVPYEQYF.

V usage is TRBV7-8 and J usage is TRBJ1-1; D is unclear. The CDR3 runs to 15 residues. CDR1 and CDR2 (germline): SGHVS, FQNEAQ. V gave up 5 bases and J gave up 1 base, with 14 bases separating them. The CDR3 is CASSTRPAGNTEAFF. CDR3 DNA: TGTGCCAGCAGCACCCGACCGGCTGGGAACACTGAAGCTTTCTTT.

The genes are TRBV7-9 and TRBJ2-1; TRBD2 matches 12 bases. V lost 2 bases, J lost 7 bases, and 6 bases stayed unmatched. Germline V gene lookup returns CDR1 SEHNR and CDR2 FQNEAQ (reference sequence). This CDR3 is 16 amino acids long. CDR3 sequence reads: CASSLPRLAGVNEQFF. The CDR3 nucleotides read TGTGCCAGCAGCTTACCGCGACTAGCGGGAGTGAATGAGCAGTTCTTC.

Only one count was recorded for this clone. This chain uses TRBV11-3 with TRBJ1-1, with D tentatively TRBD1 (5 bases). Deletions cut 1 base from V and 6 bases from J, with 12 bases between. The V gene's germline CDR1 is SGHNT and CDR2 YENEEA. This CDR3 region has 14 residues. The CDR3 DNA reads TGTGCCAGCAGCTTAGGTACAGGTATCTCTGAAGCTTTCTTT. Encoded protein: CASSLGTGISEAFF.

The rearrangement uses TRBV11-3 and TRBJ2-1; TRBD2 aligns across 12 bases. Per germline, CDR1 SGHNT and CDR2 YENEEA. The CDR3 contains 16 residues. The junction had 5 bases not matched to a gene; V was cut back by 3 bases and J by 5 bases. CDR3 DNA: TGTGCCAGCAGCTTCCAACTAGCGGGAGGTGACAATGAGCAGTTCTTC. Protein product: CASSFQLAGGDNEQFF.

The CDR3 here is CASSLARHGELFF. As DNA, the CDR3 is TGCGCCAGCAGCTTGGCGCGGCACGGGGAGCTGTTTTTT. J is TRBJ2-2 and V is TRBV5-1; D unclear. CDR1 is SGHRS, CDR2 YFSETQ, per germline. The CDR3 totals 13 residues. Trimming took 0 bases from V and 7 from J, leaving 7 bases between them.

This chain links TRBV30 with TRBJ2-5, with D perhaps TRBD2 (6 bases). The CDR3 has 14 amino acids. Germline-derived CDR1 and CDR2 are GTSNPN and SVGIG (reference sequence). Trimming shortened V by 4 bases and J by 3 bases, and 15 bases separated the two germline ends. The CDR3 region has the DNA TGTGCCTGGACCCCGAGGGAGCGGGAAGAGACCCAGTACTTC. Amino acid sequence: CAWTPREREETQYF.

This clone appeared a single time. V is TRBV2 and J is TRBJ2-7; a weak D match, TRBD1 (5 bases). Germline V gene data show CDR1 as SNHLY and CDR2 as FYNNEI. CDR3 length equals 16 residues. The V and J ends lost 0 bases and 0 bases respectively, with 12 bases between them. The DNA for the CDR3 is TGTGCCAGCAGTGAAGCGGCAGGGCCGATCTCCTACGAGCAGTACTTC. Translated: CASSEAAGPISYEQYF.

To note about this clone: Other DNA variants within this sample encode the same CDR3. The J gene is TRBJ2-5, the V gene TRBV5-1; D not certain. The CDR3 is 12 residues long. V was pared by 2 bases and J by 3 bases, with 5 bases between. In germline, CDR1 is SGHRS, CDR2 YFSETQ. The CDR3 nucleotides are TGCGCCAGCAGCTTAGCCAAAGAGACCCAGTACTTC. This encodes CASSLAKETQYF.

CDR3: CASSLVQGGSYEQYF. The DNA of the CDR3 is TGCGCCAGCAGCTTGGTGCAGGGGGGATCCTACGAGCAGTACTTC. V and J are TRBV5-1 and TRBJ2-7, with a possible D match to TRBD1 (7 bases). V shed 0 bases and J shed 1 base, with 11 bases lying between them. CDR1 SGHRS and CDR2 YFSETQ come from the germline V gene. The CDR3 has 15 amino acids.

This chain uses TRBV7-2 with TRBJ2-3; TRBD1 might be the D (6 bases). This CDR3 region has 12 residues. Germline V CDR1 and CDR2: SGHTA, FQGNSA. V was trimmed by 1 base and J by 8 bases, leaving 7 bases between them. Here the CDR3 DNA reads TGTGCCAGCAGCTTAGGGGGGCTTACGCAGTATTTT. Protein product: CASSLGGLTQYF.

To note about this clone: Other DNA sequences of this sample code for an identical CDR3. The V gene is TRBV15, the J gene TRBJ2-7, with no clear D. The length of the CDR3 is 12 residues. Trimming removed 1 base at V and 2 bases at J, with 3 bases between. Per the germline V gene, CDR1 is LNHNV and CDR2 is YYDKDF (reference sequence). In nucleotides, the CDR3 is TGTGCCACCAGCAGAGGCACCTACGAGCAGTACTTC. As protein: CATSRGTYEQYF.

The table lists this clone with a count of one. The V gene is TRBV5-3, the J gene TRBJ2-7, with 11 bases matching TRBD2. TRBV5-3 is an ORF, with its function uncertain. With 2 bases clipped from V and 2 bases from J, the junction kept 6 bases outside the gene matches. The CDR3 consists of 16 residues. The chain's CDR3 is CARSFYGTSGAYEQYF. CDR3 bases: TGTGCCAGAAGCTTCTACGGGACTAGCGGCGCCTACGAGCAGTACTTC.

Concerning this clone: Sequence at one end of the junction differs from germline and may be a read error. The chain uses TRBV5-1 and TRBJ1-1, with D possibly matching TRBD1 (5 bases). The CDR3 spans 14 residues. The V gene's germline CDR1 is SGHRS and CDR2 YFSETQ. CDR3 DNA sequence: TGCGCCAGCAGCTTGGCCGCAGGGAACGCTGAAGCTTTCTTT. Translation gives CASSLAAGNAEAFF.

The chain couples TRBV2 to TRBJ2-1; D may be TRBD1 (6 bases). The CDR3 spans 13 residues. V was clipped by 5 bases and J by 5 bases, with 10 bases between them. Germline CDR1 reads SNHLY; CDR2 reads FYNNEI. The DNA for the CDR3 is TGTGCCAGCAGTCGGGACATTCACAATGAGCAGTTCTTC. Amino acids: CASSRDIHNEQFF.

The chain joins TRBV30 to TRBJ2-7; D may be TRBD1 (6 bases). The CDR3 extends over 12 amino acids. Trimming cost V 2 bases and J 4 bases, with 9 bases left between them. Germline V gives CDR1 GTSNPN, CDR2 SVGIG (reference sequence). CDR3 amino acids: CAWSNRGYEQYF. CDR3 sequence (DNA): TGTGCCTGGAGTAATAGGGGGTACGAGCAGTACTTC.

The V call is TRBV29-1, the J call TRBJ2-1; D is perhaps TRBD2 (6 bases). Between the trimmed V and J ends, which lost 6 bases and 4 bases, there was a span of 22 bases. The CDR3 length is 16 residues. The germline CDR1 and CDR2 sequences are SQVTM and ANQGSEA. The CDR3 nucleotides read TGCAGCGTGTCCCTTATTGCGGGGAATTTATACAATGAGCAGTTCTTC. Translating gives CSVSLIAGNLYNEQFF.

The chain joins TRBV6-1 to TRBJ2-5; 7 nucleotides line up with TRBD2. CDR3 size: 14 residues. V lost 6 bases to trimming and J lost 2 bases; unmatched junction nucleotides: 6. The germline CDR1 and CDR2 sequences are MNHNS and SASEGT. CDR3 DNA: TGTGCCAGCAGCTCAGCGGGAACTCAAGAGACCCAGTACTTC. Its translation is CASSSAGTQETQYF.

The chain combines TRBV25-1 with TRBJ2-5; D is uncertain. V lost 7 bases and J 5 bases, leaving 5 bases between the germline ends. Germline CDR1 is MGHDK and CDR2 is SYGVNS. This CDR3 contains 10 residues. CDR3 nucleotide sequence: TGTGCCAGCAAAAGGGAGACCCAGTACTTC. This translates into CASKRETQYF. Together with reference TRBV25-1 and TRBJ2-5, the CDR3 gives the full variable domain: EADIYQTPRYLVIGTGKKITLECSQTMGHDKMYWYQQDPGMELHLIHYSYGVNSTEKGDLSSESTVSRIRTEHFPLTLESARPSHTSQYLCASKRETQYFGPGTRLLVL.

This chain links TRBV5-1 with TRBJ2-7; no definite D call. The length of the CDR3 is 13 residues. The V gene lost 3 bases and the J gene lost 5 bases, with 12 bases spanning the gap. The germline V gene encodes CDR1 SGHRS and CDR2 YFSETQ. CDR3 in DNA: TGCGCCAGCAGCTCGCTAAACGTGGACGAGCAGTACTTC. Protein product: CASSSLNVDEQYF.

This clone was seen just once. The sample carries other DNA sequences with the same CDR3. In nucleotides, the CDR3 is TGTGCCAGCAGCTTAGTTTCCGGGAACTATGGCTACACCTTC. Translating gives CASSLVSGNYGYTF. This chain joins TRBV7-2 and TRBJ1-2; D unclear. This CDR3 region has 14 residues. CDR1 and CDR2 from the germline V gene are SGHTA and FQGNSA. V lost 1 base to trimming and J lost 2 bases, with 8 bases between them.

This sequence joins TRBV6-5 and TRBJ1-2; perhaps TRBD1 as D (6 bases). The germline CDR1 and CDR2 sequences are MNHEY and SVGAGI. Trimming cost V 7 bases and J 8 bases, with 14 bases left between them. This CDR3 contains 12 residues. The CDR3 coding sequence is TGTGCCAGCACTTCACAGGGCTCCGGCTACACCTTC. It codes for CASTSQGSGYTF.

The CDR3 nucleotides read TGTGCCAGCAGCTTATCGGCTAGCGGGATTGGTGAGCAGTTCTTC. Translating it yields CASSLSASGIGEQFF. The chain links TRBV7-3 to TRBJ2-1, with 9 bases matching TRBD2. In germline, CDR1 is SGHTA, CDR2 FQGTGA. The J segment lost 9 bases and the V segment lost 2 bases, leaving 8 bases of the junction unmatched. This CDR3 spans 15 amino acids.